These 28 T cell receptor beta chains were sequenced from one sample in a study of T cells in Graves' hyperthyroidism and ophthalmopathy. TCR beta CDR3 regions were amplified from RNA transcripts. TCR CDR3 regions were first amplified by RT-PCR with HTBI primers. TCRdb reanalysed the multiplex PCR reads using MiXCR and keeps one entry per CDR3 protein. Among roughly 380,000 distinct CDR3 sequences, 14% were seen once, and the ten largest hold roughly 9.6%. Sequencing was performed on blood. The receptors were gathered from a woman aged 55-69 years with Graves' hyperthyroidism.

There are many counts of this clonotype. This chain joins TRBV12-3 or TRBV12-4 and TRBJ2-1; 15 bases line up with TRBD2. J gave up 7 bases and V 5 bases, and 6 bases lay outside the gene matches. The CDR3 covers 16 residues. CDR3 region: CASSQGLAGGTNEQFF. The CDR3, as DNA: TGTGCCAGCAGTCAGGGACTAGCGGGAGGAACAAATGAGCAGTTCTTC.

This clonotype was recorded many times. This chain links TRBV6-6 with TRBJ2-3; 10 bases are shared with TRBD2. The CDR3 totals 19 residues. V lost 2 bases, J lost 4 bases, and 15 bases stayed unmatched. Germline V lookup: CDR1 MNHNY, CDR2 SVGAGI (reference sequence). The CDR3 here is CASSYPRLSGTSVPDTQYF. The CDR3 nucleotides read TGTGCCAGCAGTTACCCCCGGCTATCCGGGACTAGCGTTCCAGATACGCAGTATTTT.

V usage is TRBV28 and J usage is TRBJ2-7; 7 nucleotides align to TRBD2. Germline CDR1 reads MDHEN; CDR2 reads SYDVKM. V lost 6 bases, J lost 6 bases, and 17 bases stayed unmatched. The CDR3 covers 16 residues. The chain's CDR3 is CASSSVRLAARAEQYF. The CDR3 DNA reads as TGTGCCAGCAGCTCAGTTCGGCTAGCGGCACGCGCCGAGCAGTACTTC.

This clonotype was observed many times. The chain joins TRBV20-1 to TRBJ1-6; tentative D call: TRBD1 (5 bases). V was pared by 4 bases and J by 10 bases, with 17 bases between. The CDR3 covers 14 residues. CDR1 and CDR2 (germline): DFQATT, SNEGSKA (reference sequence). CDR3: CSAKAPGGGSPLHF. CDR3 in DNA: TGCAGTGCTAAAGCCCCCGGGGGAGGATCACCCCTCCACTTT.

This clonotype was recorded at least ten times. V is TRBV12-3 or TRBV12-4 and J is TRBJ2-7; D perhaps matches TRBD1 (5 bases). Trimming shortened V by 6 bases and J by 9 bases, and 21 bases separated the two germline ends. This CDR3 is built from 14 residues. CDR3 loop: CASSQTDSLRMQYF. The CDR3 nucleotides read TGTGCCAGCAGCCAGACAGACTCCCTACGAATGCAGTACTTC.

At least ten counts were recorded for this clonotype. The gene calls are TRBV30 and TRBJ1-1, with D possibly matching TRBD1 (5 bases). Trimming stripped 2 bases from V and 1 base from J, with 17 bases between. The CDR3 extends over 16 amino acids. Germline lookup yields CDR1 GTSNPN and CDR2 SVGIG (reference sequence). CDR3 sequence (DNA): TGTGCCTGGAGTCTGGGGGGGTACTGGGCGAACACTGAAGCTTTCTTT. This translates into CAWSLGGYWANTEAFF.

The rearrangement links TRBV20-1 to TRBJ1-5; TRBD1 might be the D (6 bases). Trimming removed 3 bases at V and 7 bases at J, with 13 bases between. Germline assignment: CDR1 DFQATT and CDR2 SNEGSKA (reference sequence). The CDR3 contains 13 residues. CDR3 sequence: CSASGGPEQPQHF. CDR3 DNA sequence: TGCAGTGCTAGCGGGGGGCCGGAACAGCCCCAGCATTTT.

Ten or more counts support this clonotype. The chain carries TRBV2 and TRBJ2-3; D possibly uses TRBD1 or TRBD2 (5 bases each). Germline values: CDR1 SNHLY, CDR2 FYNNEI. Trimming left V 9 bases short and J 2 bases short, with 12 bases between. The CDR3 extends over 13 amino acids. The CDR3 protein is CASARGVTDTQYF. Written as DNA, the CDR3 is TGTGCCAGTGCGAGGGGAGTCACAGATACGCAGTATTTT.

This clonotype was counted ten times or more. The rearrangement uses TRBV5-1 and TRBJ1-3; no definite D call. Germline V gene lookup returns CDR1 SGHRS and CDR2 YFSETQ. Trimming removed 0 bases from V and 2 bases from J, with 9 bases in between. The CDR3 is 15 amino acids. CDR3 protein: CASSLAGTTGNTIYF. The CDR3 DNA reads as TGCGCCAGCAGCTTGGCCGGTACTACTGGAAACACCATATATTTT.

This clonotype was detected a few times. CDR3 in amino acids: CASRLYGSNTGELFF. The CDR3 DNA follows: TGTGCCAGCAGACTTTATGGGAGCAACACCGGGGAGCTGTTTTTT. The genes are TRBV27 and TRBJ2-2; weak D call: TRBD2 (5 bases). V was pared by 6 bases and J by 2 bases, with 13 bases between. The CDR3 spans 15 residues. The germline gives CDR1 MNHEY, CDR2 SMNVEV (reference sequence).

The chain couples TRBV20-1 to TRBJ1-2, with 7 bases aligning to TRBD1. The CDR3 sequence is 14 residues long. Trimming at V came to 3 bases and at J to 0 bases, leaving 4 bases not matched to a gene. Per the germline V gene, CDR1 is DFQATT and CDR2 is SNEGSKA (reference sequence). DNA for the CDR3: TGCAGTGCTAGGACAGGGTCTACTAACTATGGCTACACCTTC. This gives the protein CSARTGSTNYGYTF.

This chain joins TRBV28 and TRBJ1-5; D uncertain. There are 12 residues in the CDR3. V was pared by 3 bases and J by 8 bases, with 8 bases between. Per the germline V gene, CDR1 is MDHEN and CDR2 is SYDVKM. CDR3 sequence reads: CASSFRREPQHF. CDR3 nucleotide sequence: TGTGCCAGCAGTTTCCGGAGAGAGCCCCAGCATTTT.

The chain links TRBV4-3 to TRBJ1-5; no definite D call. This CDR3 comprises 17 residues. Germline assignment: CDR1 LGHNA and CDR2 YSLEER. Trimming cost V 0 bases and J 1 base, with 13 bases left between them. CDR3 in DNA: TGCGCCAGCAGCCAAGATCCGAGGAGGGAAAGCAATCAGCCCCAGCATTTT. The encoded protein is CASSQDPRRESNQPQHF.

The chain joins TRBV2 to TRBJ2-1; D may be TRBD2 (6 bases). Germline loops: CDR1 SNHLY, CDR2 FYNNEI. The V end was cut by 3 bases, the J end by 4 bases, with 13 bases between. The CDR3 has 15 residues. The CDR3 sequence is CASSESGWRYNEQFF. The CDR3 DNA is TGTGCCAGCAGTGAGAGCGGGTGGCGGTACAATGAGCAGTTCTTC.

This clonotype was detected many times. One end of the junction varies from germline; a read error may be responsible. The rearrangement joins TRBV12-3 or TRBV12-4 to TRBJ1-2; no firm D call. This CDR3 region has 13 residues. CDR3 sequence reads: CASSLEDEYGYTF. CDR3 sequence (DNA): TGTGCCAGCAGCTTAGAAGACGAATATGGCTACACCTTC.

This clonotype appeared a few times. V usage is TRBV19 and J usage is TRBJ1-2; no clear D. This CDR3 is 13 amino acids long. The germline V and J ends were trimmed by 6 bases and 2 bases, with 10 bases remaining between them. Germline V lookup: CDR1 LNHDA, CDR2 SQIVND (reference sequence). CDR3 protein: CASRPDSNYGYTF. CDR3 coding DNA: TGTGCCAGTAGACCGGACTCGAACTATGGCTACACCTTC. Drawing the rest from reference TRBV19 and TRBJ1-2, the complete variable domain is DGGITQSPKYLFRKEGQNVTLSCEQNLNHDAMYWYRQDPGQGLRLIYYSQIVNDFQKGDIAEGYSVSREKKESFPLTVTSAQKNPTAFYLCASRPDSNYGYTFGSGTRLTVV.

This clonotype was seen ten or more times. The V gene is TRBV11-3, the J gene TRBJ2-2; D is unclear. Germline loops: CDR1 SGHNT, CDR2 YENEEA. Trimming shortened V by 0 bases and J by 8 bases, and 13 bases separated the two germline ends. The CDR3 has 15 residues. The CDR3 region has the DNA TGTGCCAGCAGCTTAGACTCGCAGTCTATGGGGGAGCTGTTTTTT. Its translation is CASSLDSQSMGELFF.

This clonotype was counted at least ten times. V and J are TRBV28 and TRBJ2-3, with unresolved D. The CDR3 is 14 amino acids. V lost 4 bases to trimming and J lost 5 bases, with 13 bases between them. The germline V gene encodes CDR1 MDHEN and CDR2 SYDVKM. CDR3 in amino acids: CASSSSVDGDTQYF. CDR3 coding DNA: TGTGCCAGCAGTTCCTCGGTGGATGGAGATACGCAGTATTTT.

About this clonotype: This could be a read error, since a much larger clone is one nucleotide away. This rearrangement joins TRBV12-3 or TRBV12-4 to TRBJ2-5; D may be TRBD2 (5 bases). CDR3 length: 14 amino acids. Here the CDR3 reads CASSLYGGLETQHF. CDR3 DNA sequence: TGTGCCAGCAGTTTATATGGCGGGCTAGAGACCCAGCACTTC.

This clonotype was seen ten or more times. The chain employs TRBV3-1 and TRBJ2-7, with D uncertain. Trimming left V 4 bases short and J 6 bases short, with 16 bases between. Germline V gene data show CDR1 as LGHDT and CDR2 as YNNKEL (reference sequence). This CDR3 has 14 residues. This CDR3 reads CASSPPRNGGEQYF. The CDR3 coding sequence is TGTGCCAGCAGCCCCCCAAGGAATGGTGGCGAGCAGTACTTC.

This clonotype was counted many times. The rearrangement links TRBV11-2 to TRBJ1-2; D unresolved. V was pared by 1 base and J by 4 bases, with 7 bases between. Per germline, CDR1 SGHAT and CDR2 FQNNGV. The CDR3 length is 13 residues. CDR3 coding DNA: TGTGCCAGCAGCTTAGCTCGGGGCTATGGCTACACCTTC. Its translation is CASSLARGYGYTF.

This clonotype was counted at least ten times. The chain carries TRBV2 and TRBJ2-1; 10 nucleotides align to TRBD2. CDR3 length equals 15 residues. Trimming cost V 6 bases and J 4 bases; bases outside gene matches: 6. The germline V gene has CDR1 SNHLY and CDR2 FYNNEI. CDR3 amino acids: CASSLASGGYNEQFF. In DNA form, the CDR3 reads TGTGCCAGCAGCCTCGCTAGCGGGGGATACAATGAGCAGTTCTTC.

The CDR3: CASSAQPGGAGLADTQYF. The CDR3 DNA sequence: TGTGCCAGCAGCGCCCAACCCGGGGGAGCGGGATTGGCAGATACGCAGTATTTT. The chain has TRBV11-2 and TRBJ2-3; 7 bases line up with TRBD2. The germline CDR1 and CDR2 sequences are SGHAT and FQNNGV. This CDR3 is built from 18 residues. V was clipped by 5 bases and J by 4 bases; unmatched bases: 18.

V gene TRBV29-1 combines with J gene TRBJ2-1, with D possibly being TRBD1 (5 bases). The CDR3 is 13 residues long. Trimming cost V 6 bases and J 6 bases, with 15 bases left between them. CDR1 and CDR2 (germline): SQVTM, ANQGSEA. CDR3 in DNA: TGCAGCGTAAGGCGACAGTTGGTCAATGAGCAGTTCTTC. Translated: CSVRRQLVNEQFF.

This clonotype was picked up many times. The rearrangement joins TRBV30 to TRBJ2-5; the D gene is possibly TRBD1 (7 bases). Between the trimmed V and J ends, which lost 2 bases and 4 bases, there was a span of 14 bases. The V gene's germline CDR1 is GTSNPN and CDR2 SVGIG (reference sequence). The CDR3 consists of 14 residues. CDR3 loop: CAWSPQGGRETQYF. The CDR3 region has the DNA TGTGCCTGGAGTCCGCAGGGGGGTCGAGAGACCCAGTACTTC.

Regarding this clonotype: Being one base from a much bigger clone, this may be a read error. The gene calls are TRBV24-1 and TRBJ2-1, with a tentative D call TRBD2 (5 bases). The tail of the sequence fits TRBJ2-7 better, so the J call may be wrong. The CDR3 runs 14 residues. Germline assignment: CDR1 KGHDR and CDR2 SFDVKD. CDR3 sequence: CATSAAFSANEQYF. CDR3 DNA sequence: TGTGCCACCAGTGCCGCCTTTAGCGCCAATGAGCAGTACTTC.

This clonotype was seen ten or more times. This chain connects TRBV27 to TRBJ2-2, with unresolved D. The CDR3 is 12 residues long. Per germline, CDR1 MNHEY and CDR2 SMNVEV (reference sequence). The ends were cut back, 6 bases at V and 4 bases at J, with 6 bases in the middle. The CDR3 DNA follows: TGTGCCAGCAGGGGATTCACCGGGGAGCTGTTTTTT. Amino acids: CASRGFTGELFF.

This clonotype was observed many times. This chain uses TRBV6-5 with TRBJ1-6, with no clear D. V gave up 2 bases and J gave up 9 bases, with 8 bases separating them. The CDR3 sequence is 13 residues long. The germline gives CDR1 MNHEY, CDR2 SVGAGI. CDR3 region: CASSYDSSSPLHF. For the CDR3, the DNA is TGTGCCAGCAGTTACGACTCGAGTTCACCCCTCCACTTT.